What follows is one T cell receptor beta chain and its context. This clonotype was observed many times. Its target antigen remains unknown. The sample holds no much larger clone one base away, and base qualities are not on file. This record belongs to a study of early T cells in non-severe SARS-CoV-2 infection (dated by TCRdb to the early 2020s). About the study as a whole: TCR sequencing used bulk RNA from unsorted whole blood, so alpha and beta chains could not be paired. Results the study describes overall, beyond this receptor: VDJdb matching was skewed toward anti-spike CD8 responses, so virus-specific expansions were likely underestimated and private and CD4 specificities were missed.

Library preparation was by 5' RACE. The run used a NextSeq 500. The TCR library protocol attached unique molecular identifiers to individual cDNA molecules to correct for sequencing error and PCR bias. Both TCR alpha and beta chains were sequenced, and tight co-correlation was observed between alpha and beta sequence abundances in each sample. Turning to the authors' computational methods: Decombinator V4 was used to perform V gene, J gene and CDR3 annotation of TCR sequences. TCRs were defined as expanded if a significant change between any two time points was detected under a Poisson model with p below 0.0001. Abundances of TCRs were expressed as counts per million after normalisation to the total number of TCRs sequenced in each sample. A search of VDJdb, accessed on 1 November 2021, was run for TCRs annotated to CMV, EBV and SARS-CoV-2, with TCRs annotated for multiple antigens excluded. TCRdb took the public reads, trimmed them with fastp at Q25, ran MiXCR for clone calling and kept in-frame beta chains. One record per CDR3 amino acid sequence lists the most common genes and DNA. The V and J calls and clone size come from TCRdb's table, not from the authors' own analysis. The sample table shows just under 65,000 distinct CDR3 sequences, and roughly 12% are seen once. The ten largest make up just under 3% of the sample.

This was a case-control study nested in a cohort of healthcare workers in London, UK, who had nasopharyngeal swab PCR tests and blood samples taken every week. Healthcare workers were recruited during the week of the UK lockdown, between 23 and 31 March 2020, and followed weekly for up to about 16 weeks. This receptor was identified in an adult who was a healthcare worker with PCR-confirmed SARS-CoV-2 infection or an uninfected control (not recorded which). The sequencing used whole blood, collected at baseline.

The CDR3 is CASSLGGRTNTEAFF. The nucleotide sequence reads TGTGCCAGCAGCTTAGGAGGGCGGACGAACACTGAAGCTTTCTTT. The rearranged segments are TRBV7-2 and TRBJ1-1; no D segment can be confidently identified. Between the V and J ends, shortened by 1 base and 1 base respectively, the junction contains 10 bases. CDR1 and CDR2 are read off the germline V gene as SGHTA and FQGNSA. Inclusive of the bounding cysteine and phenylalanine, the CDR3 is 15 residues long. Kept here is only the CDR3 DNA, which spans 45 bases and is read in frame from base 1.